This TCR beta chain was captured by sequencing in a study of blood T cell repertoires in COVID-19. The authors' processing: Amplified reference gene primers provided the basis for estimating nucleated cell counts. Sequenced by immunoSEQ multiplex PCR; TCRdb stores in-frame clones only, minus some. V, J and clone size reflect that table, while D and trimming were determined from the DNA. The profile shows about 140,000 clones, around three quarters of them singletons. With V trimmed by 2 bases and J by 4 bases, 3 bases remained unmatched. The CDR3 is made up of 14 amino acids. Per the germline V gene, CDR1 is SGDLS and CDR2 is YYNGEE.

This clonotype originated in a man at least 80 years old with acute or convalescent COVID-19. This rearrangement joins TRBV9 to TRBJ1-2; 9 positions agree with TRBD1. The sequenced material came from peripheral blood. DNA for the CDR3: TGTGCCAGCAGCGTGGGACAGGGCGGCTATGGCTACACCTTC. Amino acid sequence: CASSVGQGGYGYTF. The complete variable domain, with remaining parts taken from reference TRBV9 and TRBJ1-2, reads DSGVTQTPKHLITATGQRVTLRCSPRSGDLSVYWYQQSLDQGLQFLIQYYNGEERAKGNILERFSAQQFPDLHSELNLSSLELGDSALYFCASSVGQGGYGYTFGSGTRLTVV.